This is a list of T cell receptor beta chains from one sample in a study of blood T cell repertoires in COVID-19. Data came from immunoSEQ multiplex PCR; TCRdb stores just in-frame clones and leaves some out. The sample lists some 140,000 clones; around 90% were seen once. The sample comprised peripheral blood. The receptors here all came from a man aged 50-59 years with acute or convalescent COVID-19. The CDR3 runs from the conserved cysteine through the conserved F or W. Each record gives: V gene, J gene, D gene, clone size, CDR3 DNA, CDR3 protein. D genes are given only for firm matches. A clone size is listed for some rows: how often the clone was seen (once, few, many), or a class if it is expanded.

TRBV20-1,TRBJ2-1,NA,once,TGCAGTGCTAGTACGGGCCTAGCCGGTCCGAATGAGCAGTTCTTC,CSASTGLAGPNEQFF
TRBV4-1,TRBJ2-3,NA,NA,TGCGCCAGCAGCCAAGATTGGCCGGGAGATACGCAGTATTTT,CASSQDWPGDTQYF
TRBV4-2,TRBJ2-2,NA,NA,TGTGCCAGCAGCCAAGCAGACCTAAGGGGGTACACCGGGGAGCTGTTTTTT,CASSQADLRGYTGELFF
TRBV28,TRBJ1-1,TRBD1,NA,TGTGCCAGCAGTTTAGGGGGACAGGGAAATCTAGCTTTCTTT,CASSLGGQGNLAFF
TRBV7-2,TRBJ1-5,TRBD1,few,TGTGCCAGCAGCTTAGGACAGGGAAACGGTCAGCCCCAGCATTTT,CASSLGQGNGQPQHF
TRBV5-1,TRBJ1-1,NA,NA,TGCGCCAGCAGGAGGGGGGGCACGGGTGAAGCTTTCTTT,CASRRGGTGEAFF
TRBV5-5,TRBJ1-5,TRBD1,NA,TGTGCCAGCAGCTTGTCCGGGACAGTATATCAGCCCCAGCATTTT,CASSLSGTVYQPQHF
TRBV5-1,TRBJ2-3,NA,NA,TGCGCCAGCAGCTTGACGGGAATGGGCACAGATACGCAGTATTTT,CASSLTGMGTDTQYF
TRBV27,TRBJ1-2,TRBD1,NA,TGTGCCAGCAGTTTTCTTGGACAGGGCGACTATGGCTACACCTTC,CASSFLGQGDYGYTF
TRBV28,TRBJ2-5,TRBD2,few,TGTGCCAGCAGTACCCCGGGACTAACACCTCGAGAGACCCAGTACTTC,CASSTPGLTPRETQYF
TRBV4-2,TRBJ2-5,TRBD2,NA,TGTGCCAGCAGCCAAGCTAGCGGCCAAGAGACCCAGTACTTC,CASSQASGQETQYF
TRBV11-2,TRBJ1-1,NA,NA,TGTGCCAGCAGCCAACAGGGCTCTGAAGCTTTCTTT,CASSQQGSEAFF
TRBV3-1/TRBV3-2,TRBJ2-2,NA,NA,TGTGCCAGCAGCCAAGGGCGGATCAAAACCGGGGAGCTGTTTTTT,CASSQGRIKTGELFF
TRBV7-2,TRBJ2-1,TRBD2,NA,TGTGCCAGCAGCTTCCACGGAGCGGGGGTCTTTAATGAGCAGTTCTTC,CASSFHGAGVFNEQFF
TRBV7-6,TRBJ2-5,NA,NA,TGTGCCAGCAGCTCTCAACCGGGAGCCCAAGAGACCCAGTACTTC,CASSSQPGAQETQYF
TRBV7-9,TRBJ2-2,NA,once,TGTGCCAGCAGCCCCAAGGGGTTGGTCATCTCTTCCGGGGAGCTGTTTTTT,CASSPKGLVISSGELFF
TRBV28,TRBJ1-3,NA,NA,TGTGCCAGCAGTCACGGAGGAGCGAATGGAAACACCATATATTTT,CASSHGGANGNTIYF
TRBV10-3,TRBJ2-1,TRBD2,NA,TGTGCCATCAGTGAGTCTCTAGCGGGAGGGCCGGATGAGCAGTTCTTC,CAISESLAGGPDEQFF
TRBV5-6,TRBJ1-2,NA,NA,TGTGCCAGCAGCTTGGGAGCTAACTATGGCTACACCTTC,CASSLGANYGYTF
TRBV6-5,TRBJ2-7,NA,NA,TGTGCCAGCAGCTCACTATACGAGCAGTACTTC,CASSSLYEQYF
TRBV11-2,TRBJ2-1,TRBD2,NA,TGTGCCAGCAGCTCCACTAGCGGGAGTTACAATGAGCAGTTCTTC,CASSSTSGSYNEQFF
TRBV5-1,TRBJ2-3,NA,NA,TGCGCCAGCAGCTTGACTGACCAGATAGCCGTCGATACGCAGTATTTT,CASSLTDQIAVDTQYF
TRBV7-2,TRBJ1-2,TRBD1,NA,TGTGCCAGCAGCGGAACCGGGACAGGTGGTGATGGCTACACCTTC,CASSGTGTGGDGYTF